The entry that follows covers one T cell receptor (beta chain) sequence. The germline V gene encodes CDR1 MGHRA and CDR2 YSYEKL. The ends were cut back, 1 base at V and 4 bases at J, with 8 bases in the middle. The CDR3 is 14 amino acids. This entry is derived from a study of blood T cell repertoires in COVID-19. Study context: Italy, Spain and the United States were the sources of the convalescent and acute COVID-19 samples. Sample material is recorded as cDNA or gDNA derived from T cells, B-cell-depleted T cells, or PBMCs.

Study processing details: Nucleated cell counts were estimated from reference gene primer amplification. The method was immunoSEQ multiplex PCR; TCRdb's version includes in-frame clones alone and lacks a portion of them. That table supplies the V and J calls and clone size; D and trimming were determined from the DNA. The table records roughly 150,000 clones, around 92% of them present only once. V gene TRBV4-1 combines with J gene TRBJ1-3; D is undetermined. Specimen: peripheral blood. The TCR comes from a man aged 60 to 75 with acute or convalescent COVID-19. CDR3 DNA: TGCGCCAGCAGCCAAGTGGGCGGGGGAAACACCATATATTTT. Protein: CASSQVGGGNTIYF.